This passage covers 30 T cell receptor beta chains from one sample sequenced in a study of graft-versus-host responses after intestinal transplantation. Their antigens remain unidentified. Clones were sequenced by immunoSEQ multiplex PCR, and TCRdb holds only the in-frame ones, with some missing. Altogether about 26,000 clones are present, 82% being singletons, with the ten largest covering 0.55% to 0.8%. The sequences come from unstimulated CD4+ T cells sorted from spleen or lymph node cells, collected before intestinal transplant. These receptors were collected from a human donor who received an intestinal transplant.

The sample holds one count of this clone. V gene TRBV5-1 combines with J gene TRBJ1-2, with a possible D match to TRBD1 (6 bases). Germline V gives CDR1 SGHRS, CDR2 YFSETQ. The CDR3 loop spans 14 amino acids. V was clipped by 0 bases and J by 1 base, with 7 bases between them. The CDR3 sequence is CASSLGDINYGYTF. DNA of the CDR3: TGCGCCAGCAGCTTGGGGGACATTAACTATGGCTACACCTTC.

The chain combines TRBV5-4 with TRBJ2-3; D not resolved. The CDR3 has 14 residues. V gave up 0 bases and J gave up 5 bases, with 10 bases separating them. Germline lookup yields CDR1 SGHNT and CDR2 YYREEE (reference sequence). CDR3 DNA sequence: TGTGCCAGCAGCTTGGCCCCAATTTTAGATACGCAGTATTTT. Translating gives CASSLAPILDTQYF.

The J gene is TRBJ1-1, the V gene TRBV11-3; D not resolved. The germline CDR1 and CDR2 sequences are SGHNT and YENEEA. Trimming pared 1 base from V and 1 base from J, leaving 4 bases between. The CDR3 has 13 amino acids. The CDR3 region is CASSLGENTEAFF. The CDR3 DNA reads TGTGCCAGCAGCTTAGGGGAGAACACTGAAGCTTTCTTT.

The J gene is TRBJ1-3, the V gene TRBV2; 8 bases are shared with TRBD1. The germline gives CDR1 SNHLY, CDR2 FYNNEI. The CDR3 extends over 15 amino acids. V was clipped by 3 bases and J by 2 bases; unmatched bases: 3. In DNA, the CDR3 is TGTGCCAGCAGTGAGAACAGGGGGGCTGGAAACACCATATATTTT. Encoded protein: CASSENRGAGNTIYF.

The CDR3 protein is CASSEGGSADTQYF. CDR3 nucleotides: TGTGCCAGCAGTGAAGGAGGCAGCGCAGATACGCAGTATTTT. This chain connects TRBV6-1 to TRBJ2-3, with D hard to call. Germline CDR1 is MNHNS and CDR2 is SASEGT. The V and J ends lost 1 base and 4 bases respectively, with 9 bases between them. The CDR3 loop spans 14 amino acids.

V is TRBV27 and J is TRBJ2-3; D possibly matches TRBD1 or TRBD2 (7 bases each). V gave up 5 bases and J gave up 2 bases, with 14 bases separating them. CDR1 is MNHEY and CDR2 is SMNVEV in the germline V gene (reference sequence). The CDR3 contains 15 residues. The CDR3 nucleotides read TGTGCCAGCAGTGGGAGGGGGCGGGTCACAGATACGCAGTATTTT. It specifies CASSGRGRVTDTQYF.

This clone occurred a few times. The rearrangement joins TRBV15 to TRBJ2-5; the match to TRBD1 covers 9 bases. The CDR3 length is 15 residues. The germline gives CDR1 LNHNV, CDR2 YYDKDF (reference sequence). V shed 3 bases and J 5 bases; nucleotides not matched to a gene: 7. The CDR3 coding sequence is TGTGCCACCAGCAGGGGACAGGGAGAGGCGGAGACCCAGTACTTC. Its protein product is CATSRGQGEAETQYF.

As to this clone: Other DNA variants within this sample encode the same CDR3. This sequence joins TRBV2 and TRBJ2-2; D unclear. CDR1 SNHLY and CDR2 FYNNEI come from the germline V gene. CDR3 length equals 14 residues. The V end lost 4 bases, the J end lost 6 bases, and 12 bases lay between the germline ends. The CDR3 here is CASSGRSGAGELFF. CDR3 nucleotide sequence: TGTGCCAGCAGTGGGAGATCGGGTGCCGGGGAGCTGTTTTTT.

The gene calls are TRBV9 and TRBJ2-5; no clear D. V was shortened by 0 bases and J by 2 bases, with 8 bases between the two germline ends. The germline V gene has CDR1 SGDLS and CDR2 YYNGEE. This CDR3 contains 14 residues. Here the CDR3 DNA reads TGTGCCAGCAGCGTAGATAGGCTGCAAGAGACCCAGTACTTC. Translated: CASSVDRLQETQYF.

The V call is TRBV12-5, the J call TRBJ1-6; maybe TRBD1 (5 bases). This CDR3 contains 18 residues. Germline CDR1 and CDR2: LGHNT and FRNRAP. Trimming cost V 5 bases and J 13 bases, with 30 bases left between them. CDR3 loop: CASGTGPLQQEGVNPLHF. DNA for the CDR3: TGTGCTAGTGGTACCGGCCCCCTTCAACAGGAGGGTGTAAATCCCCTCCACTTT. Full variable domain (rest looked up from reference TRBV12-5 and TRBJ1-6): DARVTQTPRHKVTEMGQEVTMRCQPILGHNTVFWYRQTMMQGLELLAYFRNRAPLDDSGMPKDRFSAEMPDATLATLKIQPSEPRDSAVYFCASGTGPLQQEGVNPLHFGNGTRLTVT.

This chain links TRBV7-3 with TRBJ1-1; D is possibly TRBD1 (5 bases). Trimming left V 2 bases short and J 3 bases short, with 13 bases between. Per germline, CDR1 SGHTA and CDR2 FQGTGA. The CDR3 covers 15 residues. CDR3: CASSLSGTAHTEAFF. The CDR3 nucleotides are TGTGCCAGCAGCTTATCCGGGACGGCTCACACTGAAGCTTTCTTT.

J is TRBJ2-7 and V is TRBV27; D gene unclear. The CDR3 runs to 13 residues. The germline gives CDR1 MNHEY, CDR2 SMNVEV (reference sequence). The V and J ends lost 6 bases and 6 bases respectively, with 15 bases between them. CDR3 amino acids: CASRYTSTGEQYF. In DNA, the CDR3 is TGTGCCAGCAGATACACCTCTACGGGCGAGCAGTACTTC.

This chain connects TRBV5-4 to TRBJ2-7, with no clear D. The germline gives CDR1 SGHNT, CDR2 YYREEE (reference sequence). V dropped 0 bases and J dropped 4 bases, with 5 bases sitting between them. This CDR3 comprises 12 residues. The CDR3 sequence is CASSLDGYEQYF. The CDR3 nucleotides are TGTGCCAGCAGCTTGGACGGATACGAGCAGTACTTC.

The chain employs TRBV28 and TRBJ2-6, with D maybe TRBD2 (5 bases). With 0 bases removed from V and 1 base from J, the gap between germline ends came to 13 bases. CDR1 MDHEN and CDR2 SYDVKM come from the germline V gene. The CDR3 extends over 18 amino acids. The CDR3 region has the DNA TGTGCCAGCAGTTTATGGGGGAGCCGACGTTCTGGGGCCAACGTCCTGACTTTC. This encodes CASSLWGSRRSGANVLTF.

To note about this clone: The final CDR3 position lacks the conserved phenylalanine or tryptophan, pointing to a likely read error. The DNA is left out, because the CDR3 cannot be placed on it with certainty; the CDR3 is given as TCRdb lists it. This chain connects TRBV2 to TRBJ1-1; the D call in the table, TRBD1, was not verified against the DNA. Germline values: CDR1 SNHLY, CDR2 FYNNEI. A total of 10 residues make up the CDR3, ends included. CDR3 in amino acids: CASSETALSM.

The rearrangement links TRBV4-2 to TRBJ2-5, with 7 positions matching TRBD2. The CDR3 length is 15 residues. The V gene's germline CDR1 is LGHNA and CDR2 YNFKEQ. V was clipped by 0 bases and J by 5 bases; unmatched bases: 6. The CDR3 nucleotides are TGTGCCAGCAGCCAAGAGGGTTCACTAGCGGAGACCCAGTACTTC. Its protein product is CASSQEGSLAETQYF.

This sequence joins TRBV7-9 and TRBJ1-1; D perhaps matches TRBD1 (5 bases). The germline gives CDR1 SEHNR, CDR2 FQNEAQ (reference sequence). CDR3 length equals 16 residues. The V and J ends lost 1 base and 2 bases respectively, with 14 bases between them. In nucleotides, the CDR3 is TGTGCCAGCAGCTTAGTTGGGGGTCTAGTAAACACTGAAGCTTTCTTT. It is translated as CASSLVGGLVNTEAFF. The full variable domain, completed using reference TRBV7-9 and TRBJ1-1, is DTGVSQNPRHKITKRGQNVTFRCDPISEHNRLYWYRQTLGQGPEFLTYFQNEAQLEKSRLLSDRFSAERPKGSFSTLEIQRTEQGDSAMYLCASSLVGGLVNTEAFFGQGTRLTVV.

This chain joins TRBV5-5 and TRBJ2-7; D remains unclear. CDR1 SGHKS and CDR2 YYEKEE come from the germline V gene (reference sequence). The V end lost 1 base, the J end lost 0 bases, and 2 bases lay between the germline ends. The CDR3 contains 12 residues. For the CDR3, the DNA is TGTGCCAGCAGCTTGTACTCCTACGAGCAGTACTTC. Encoded protein: CASSLYSYEQYF.

The gene calls are TRBV2 and TRBJ2-1, with a possible D match to TRBD2 (5 bases). The CDR3 is made up of 10 amino acids. The germline V gene encodes CDR1 SNHLY and CDR2 FYNNEI. Trimming took 7 bases from V and 9 from J, leaving 7 bases between them. The CDR3 loop is CASKGSEQFF. CDR3 bases: TGTGCCAGCAAAGGGAGTGAGCAGTTCTTC.

The chain couples TRBV7-6 to TRBJ1-4; no definite D call. The germline V gene has CDR1 SGHVS and CDR2 FNYEAQ. The CDR3 has 14 amino acids. V lost 6 bases and J lost 2, with 10 bases in between. The CDR3 is CASRAEQTNEKLFF. The CDR3 DNA follows: TGTGCCAGCAGGGCAGAGCAGACTAATGAAAAACTGTTTTTT.

V and J are TRBV5-4 and TRBJ1-2, with 9 bases matching TRBD1. Germline CDR1 reads SGHNT; CDR2 reads YYREEE (reference sequence). V gave up 6 bases and J gave up 4 bases; unmatched junction bases: 10. The CDR3 length is 15 residues. The CDR3 DNA sequence: TGTGCCAGCAAATGGGGGACAGGGCACTCCTATGGCTACACCTTC. Encoded protein: CASKWGTGHSYGYTF.

This clone was observed once. The rearrangement joins TRBV7-9 to TRBJ2-3, with TRBD2 identical over 15 bases. CDR1 SEHNR and CDR2 FQNEAQ come from the germline V gene (reference sequence). The ends lost 0 bases at V and 6 bases at J; junction bases unmatched: 4. This CDR3 is built from 17 residues. For the CDR3, the DNA is TGTGCCAGCAGCTTAGCGGGACTAGCGGGGGGACCCGATACGCAGTATTTT. Translation: CASSLAGLAGGPDTQYF.

The J gene is TRBJ2-2, the V gene TRBV4-1; no clear D. The CDR3 sequence is 16 residues long. V lost 0 bases to trimming and J lost 4 bases, with 12 bases between them. The germline V gene has CDR1 MGHRA and CDR2 YSYEKL. CDR3 protein: CASSQDLGRATGELFF. The CDR3 DNA reads TGCGCCAGCAGCCAAGACCTTGGACGAGCCACCGGGGAGCTGTTTTTT.

The gene calls are TRBV7-6 and TRBJ2-1; 8 bases fit TRBD2. CDR3 length equals 15 residues. Germline loops: CDR1 SGHVS, CDR2 FNYEAQ. Trimming cost V 4 bases and J 6 bases; bases outside gene matches: 8. CDR3 residues: CASSSSTSGLNEQFF. Here the CDR3 DNA reads TGTGCCAGCAGCTCCTCCACTAGCGGTCTCAATGAGCAGTTCTTC.

The genes are TRBV20-1 and TRBJ2-1; weak D call: TRBD2 (6 bases). The CDR3 loop spans 11 amino acids. The V gene's germline CDR1 is DFQATT and CDR2 SNEGSKA (reference sequence). The V and J ends lost 5 bases and 4 bases respectively, with 6 bases between them. The DNA of the CDR3 is TGCAGTGCTGGGGGGTACAATGAGCAGTTCTTC. Amino acids: CSAGGYNEQFF.

The chain has TRBV5-1 and TRBJ2-2; D is possibly TRBD2 (6 bases). The CDR3 has 17 residues. CDR1 is SGHRS and CDR2 is YFSETQ in the germline V gene. V shed 0 bases and J shed 1 base, with 13 bases lying between them. The CDR3 sequence: CASSLVVIAVNTGELFF. Written as DNA, the CDR3 is TGCGCCAGCAGCTTGGTCGTGATAGCGGTGAACACCGGGGAGCTGTTTTTT.

This clone was detected a few times. J is TRBJ2-7 and V is TRBV19, with 14 positions matching TRBD2. This CDR3 is built from 15 residues. Germline values: CDR1 LNHDA, CDR2 SQIVND (reference sequence). Losses at the gene ends were 5 bases for V and 1 base for J; bases not matched to a gene: 1. CDR3 sequence: CASSGTSGGSYEQYF. The CDR3 DNA reads TGTGCCAGTAGTGGGACTAGCGGGGGATCCTACGAGCAGTACTTC.

V usage is TRBV21-1 and J usage is TRBJ2-1; TRBD1 is the table's D call, not checked against the DNA. TRBV21-1 is noted as a pseudogene. The CDR3 has 17 amino acids. Here the CDR3 DNA reads TGTGCCAGCAGCAAAGTATCGAAGGGCAGGGTGAACAATGAGCAGTTCTTC. Protein product: CASSKVSKGRVNNEQFF.

This clone was detected once. This rearrangement joins TRBV5-8 to TRBJ2-4; the D gene is possibly TRBD2 (6 bases). V dropped 1 base and J dropped 3 bases, with 11 bases sitting between them. CDR1 and CDR2 from the germline V gene are SGHTS and YDEGEE. The CDR3 is 15 amino acids. In DNA form, the CDR3 reads TGTGCCAGCAGCTTGCCGGGGGTGATCAAAAACATTCAGTACTTC. Its translation is CASSLPGVIKNIQYF.

The chain employs TRBV6-6 and TRBJ2-1; TRBD1 matches at 10 bases. The ends lost 0 bases at V and 3 bases at J; junction bases unmatched: 2. The CDR3 totals 16 residues. Germline V gene sequence: CDR1 MNHNY, CDR2 SVGAGI (reference sequence). The CDR3 is CASSYSRDRGYNEQFF. In DNA, the CDR3 is TGTGCCAGCAGTTACTCGAGGGACAGGGGCTACAATGAGCAGTTCTTC.